The 17 T cell receptor beta chains given below trace back to one sample, sequenced in a study of beta chain features in type 1 diabetes. Isolated RNA was reverse transcribed in full, so expressed TCRB transcripts were sequenced. Generated by immunoSEQ multiplex PCR, the TCRdb table keeps only in-frame clones and is missing some. The sample lists around 140,000 clones, more than 9% occurring once. The sample consisted of naive CD4+ T cells from blood. The receptors derive from a man aged 18 to 29 in good health.

This clone was found a few times. The rearrangement joins TRBV2 to TRBJ1-2; 8 bases are a match to TRBD1. The trim removed 2 bases at V and 8 bases at J, leaving 10 bases unmatched. Per germline, CDR1 SNHLY and CDR2 FYNNEI. CDR3 length: 15 residues. This CDR3 reads CASSEPADRAGGYTF. The CDR3, as DNA: TGTGCCAGCAGTGAACCGGCGGACAGGGCGGGAGGCTACACCTTC.

This clone was seen only a few times. This chain links TRBV7-2 with TRBJ1-2, with unresolved D. The CDR3 totals 13 residues. The germline V and J ends were trimmed by 3 bases and 7 bases, with 12 bases remaining between them. CDR1 SGHTA and CDR2 FQGNSA come from the germline V gene. The CDR3 is CASSFLRFLGYTF. The CDR3, as DNA: TGTGCCAGCAGCTTCCTGCGGTTCCTTGGCTACACCTTC.

The genes are TRBV5-1 and TRBJ1-6; a weak D match, TRBD1 (6 bases). The CDR3 is 16 amino acids. The V gene's germline CDR1 is SGHRS and CDR2 YFSETQ. The V and J ends lost 2 bases and 0 bases respectively, with 9 bases between them. The CDR3 reads CASSLQGSSYNSPLHF. The CDR3 DNA follows: TGCGCCAGCAGCTTACAGGGTAGCTCCTATAATTCACCCCTCCACTTT.

This clone was detected a few times. The chain joins TRBV6-5 to TRBJ2-7, with D uncertain. This CDR3 spans 13 amino acids. Trimming cost V 6 bases and J 1 base, with 10 bases left between them. Looked up from germline, CDR1 is MNHEY and CDR2 is SVGAGI. The CDR3, as DNA: TGTGCCAGCAGAACAAGTTTTTCCTACGAGCAGTACTTC. It codes for CASRTSFSYEQYF.

This clone turned up a few times. The chain employs TRBV5-1 and TRBJ1-4, with D perhaps matching TRBD1 (5 bases). Germline V gene lookup returns CDR1 SGHRS and CDR2 YFSETQ. This CDR3 is 13 amino acids long. V dropped 7 bases and J dropped 0 bases, with 7 bases sitting between them. CDR3 DNA sequence: TGCGCCAGCCGGGGGGCAACTAATGAAAAACTGTTTTTT. Translated: CASRGATNEKLFF.

The genes are TRBV10-3 and TRBJ2-5; 14 bases align to TRBD2. The CDR3 has 17 residues. V was clipped by 4 bases and J by 4 bases; unmatched bases: 8. CDR1 and CDR2 (germline): ENHRY, SYGVKD. The CDR3, as DNA: TGTGCCATCAGTGGCCCGGGACTAGCGGGGGAGGTAGAGACCCAGTACTTC. It yields the protein CAISGPGLAGEVETQYF.

V and J are TRBV10-3 and TRBJ2-2, with 7 bases aligning to TRBD1. Germline V gene data show CDR1 as ENHRY and CDR2 as SYGVKD. The CDR3 length is 13 residues. After removal of 10 bases from V and 1 base from J, the junction contained 3 bases not matched to a gene. The CDR3 region is CATGQLNTGELFF. The CDR3 DNA follows: TGTGCCACGGGACAGTTGAACACCGGGGAGCTGTTTTTT.

In DNA, the CDR3 is TGTGCCAGTAGCTCGGGAAGGGTCCCGGATACGCAGTATTTT. Its translation: CASSSGRVPDTQYF. The V gene is TRBV19, the J gene TRBJ2-3; possible D gene TRBD2, 5 bases. Per germline, CDR1 LNHDA and CDR2 SQIVND (reference sequence). The V end was cut by 6 bases, the J end by 6 bases, with 16 bases between. The CDR3 covers 14 residues.

The V and J genes are TRBV19 and TRBJ2-3; the match to TRBD2 covers 8 bases. The CDR3 sequence is 14 residues long. From germline, CDR1 is LNHDA and CDR2 SQIVND (reference sequence). J was trimmed by 5 bases and V by 6 bases; bases with no gene match: 7. The CDR3 is CASRPRGGVDTQYF. The CDR3 region has the DNA TGTGCCAGTAGACCACGGGGGGGGGTAGATACGCAGTATTTT.

This clone was seen more than once but under ten times. The chain recombines TRBV4-2 with TRBJ2-7; 10 bases fit TRBD1. Looked up from germline, CDR1 is LGHNA and CDR2 is YNFKEQ. Losses at the gene ends were 5 bases for V and 4 bases for J; bases not matched to a gene: 8. The CDR3 sequence is 15 residues long. The chain's CDR3 is CASSEGGQGIYEQYF. DNA for the CDR3: TGTGCCAGCAGCGAAGGGGGACAGGGGATTTACGAGCAGTACTTC.

The V gene is TRBV25-1, the J gene TRBJ2-2; 7 nucleotides agree with TRBD1. J was trimmed by 1 base and V by 10 bases; bases with no gene match: 9. CDR1 is MGHDK and CDR2 is SYGVNS in the germline V gene. The CDR3 spans 15 residues. CDR3 amino acids: CAIMTGTENTGELFF. Here the CDR3 DNA reads TGTGCCATCATGACCGGGACAGAGAACACCGGGGAGCTGTTTTTT.

This clone was found a few times. The V and J genes are TRBV25-1 and TRBJ2-1, with a tentative D call TRBD1 (6 bases). Trimming shortened V by 3 bases and J by 8 bases, and 20 bases separated the two germline ends. The germline gives CDR1 MGHDK, CDR2 SYGVNS. The CDR3 totals 16 residues. The CDR3 loop is CASSDVPGHGFYEQFF. The CDR3 nucleotides read TGTGCCAGCAGTGACGTCCCGGGACACGGGTTTTATGAGCAGTTCTTC.

CDR3: CASSPTSSNQPQHF. CDR3 nucleotides: TGTGCCAGCAGCCCCACGAGTAGCAATCAGCCCCAGCATTTT. This sequence joins TRBV7-6 and TRBJ1-5; D is undetermined. Germline V gene data show CDR1 as SGHVS and CDR2 as FNYEAQ. CDR3 length: 14 residues. The ends were cut back, 5 bases at V and 0 bases at J, with 8 bases in the middle.

The rearrangement uses TRBV19 and TRBJ2-3; no firm D call. Trimming shortened V by 4 bases and J by 10 bases, and 18 bases separated the two germline ends. The length of the CDR3 is 14 residues. The V gene's germline CDR1 is LNHDA and CDR2 SQIVND (reference sequence). For the CDR3, the DNA is TGTGCCAGTAGTAGGCCGACATCTCCGACGGCGCAGTATTTT. This translates into CASSRPTSPTAQYF.

The J gene is TRBJ1-2, the V gene TRBV9; D might be TRBD1 (5 bases). Germline CDR1 and CDR2: SGDLS and YYNGEE. There are 13 residues in the CDR3. Trimming pared 4 bases from V and 6 bases from J, leaving 13 bases between. The CDR3 DNA sequence: TGTGCCAGCAGCACGGACACGGTAGATGGCTACACCTTC. Translated, it gives CASSTDTVDGYTF.

This chain connects TRBV18 to TRBJ1-5; D gene uncertain. The CDR3 has 15 amino acids. Germline assignment: CDR1 KGHSH and CDR2 LQKENI. V lost 5 bases to trimming and J lost 3 bases, with 14 bases between them. The CDR3 DNA reads TGTGCCAGCTCAATCCTGAGTCGGGACAATCAGCCCCAGCATTTT. It encodes CASSILSRDNQPQHF.

The V gene is TRBV5-1, the J gene TRBJ2-1, with TRBD2 as a possible D gene (5 bases). V dropped 0 bases and J dropped 6 bases, with 19 bases sitting between them. In germline, CDR1 is SGHRS, CDR2 YFSETQ. This CDR3 spans 17 amino acids. The CDR3 loop reads CASSLVFSGKAFNEQFF. The CDR3 nucleotides read TGCGCCAGCAGCTTGGTTTTTTCGGGGAAAGCCTTCAATGAGCAGTTCTTC.